Only a few counts were recorded for the clone carrying this T cell receptor (beta chain). The antigen remains unidentified. This specimen belongs to a study of cytomegalovirus exposure and HLA in healthy donors. For the study at large: Prior work identified more than 90 million unique TCR beta sequences in some 200 million T cells. Study conclusions and caveats: About 87% or about 30% of the time was how often most TCR beta V segments were productive, according to an earlier analysis.

Germline-derived CDR1 and CDR2 are MNHNS and SASEGT. The CDR3 has 15 amino acids. V gave up 5 bases and J gave up 4 bases; unmatched junction bases: 5. It was with 60 Vbeta and 13 Jbeta primers that the PCR ran. Generated by immunoSEQ multiplex PCR, the TCRdb table keeps only in-frame clones and is missing some. The sample records hundreds of thousands of clones, under 80% being singletons. This TCR was sampled from a girl aged 2 to 10 in good health and CMV-seronegative. Sample: PBMCs. This chain connects TRBV6-1 to TRBJ1-5; 10 bases fit TRBD1. The CDR3 DNA reads TGTGCCAGCAGTTTTAAGGGACAGGGGAATCAGCCCCAGCATTTT. Translation: CASSFKGQGNQPQHF.